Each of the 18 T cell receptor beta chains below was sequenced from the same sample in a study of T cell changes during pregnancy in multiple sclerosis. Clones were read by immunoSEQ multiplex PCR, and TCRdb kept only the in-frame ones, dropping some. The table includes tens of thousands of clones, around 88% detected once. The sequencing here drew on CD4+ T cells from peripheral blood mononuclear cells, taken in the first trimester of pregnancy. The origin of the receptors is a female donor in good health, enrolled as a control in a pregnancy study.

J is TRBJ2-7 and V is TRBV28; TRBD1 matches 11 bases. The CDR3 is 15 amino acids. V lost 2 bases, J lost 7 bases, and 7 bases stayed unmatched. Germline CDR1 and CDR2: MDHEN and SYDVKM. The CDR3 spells CASSLVGQGAREQYF. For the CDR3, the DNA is TGTGCCAGCAGTTTAGTTGGACAGGGGGCAAGGGAGCAGTACTTC.

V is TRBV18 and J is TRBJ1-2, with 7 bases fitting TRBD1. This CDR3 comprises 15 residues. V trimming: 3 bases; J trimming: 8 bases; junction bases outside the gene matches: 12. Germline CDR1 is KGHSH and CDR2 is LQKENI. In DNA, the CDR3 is TGTGCCAGCTCACCCCCGACAGGGCCCAGCAAGGGCTACACCTTC. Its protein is CASSPPTGPSKGYTF.

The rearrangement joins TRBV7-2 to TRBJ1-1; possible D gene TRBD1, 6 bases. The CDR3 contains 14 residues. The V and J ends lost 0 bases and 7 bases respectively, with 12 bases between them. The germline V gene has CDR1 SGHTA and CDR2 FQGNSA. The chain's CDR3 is CASSLARGSGEAFF. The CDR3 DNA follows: TGTGCCAGCAGCTTAGCTAGGGGGTCGGGTGAAGCTTTCTTT.

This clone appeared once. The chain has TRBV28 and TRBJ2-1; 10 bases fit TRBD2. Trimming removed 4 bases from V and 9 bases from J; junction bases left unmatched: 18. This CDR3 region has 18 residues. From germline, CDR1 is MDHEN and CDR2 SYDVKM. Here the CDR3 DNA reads TGTGCCAGCAGTTCCCCCCCTAAGGCTAGCGGGAGCTTGGGTGAGCAGTTCTTC. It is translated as CASSSPPKASGSLGEQFF.

The CDR3 sequence: CASSPTSGRANEQFF. In nucleotides, the CDR3 is TGTGCCAGCTCACCAACTAGCGGGAGGGCCAATGAGCAGTTCTTC. The chain links TRBV18 to TRBJ2-1, with 13 bases aligning to TRBD2. The CDR3 consists of 15 residues. V lost 2 bases and J lost 6; bases outside the gene matches: 1. Germline V gene data show CDR1 as KGHSH and CDR2 as LQKENI.

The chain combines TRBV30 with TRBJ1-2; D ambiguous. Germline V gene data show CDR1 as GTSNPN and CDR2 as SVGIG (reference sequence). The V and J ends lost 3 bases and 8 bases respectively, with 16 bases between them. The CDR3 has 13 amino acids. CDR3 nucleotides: TGTGCCTGGAGGATCCCCGAACGGTCGGGCTACACCTTC. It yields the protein CAWRIPERSGYTF.

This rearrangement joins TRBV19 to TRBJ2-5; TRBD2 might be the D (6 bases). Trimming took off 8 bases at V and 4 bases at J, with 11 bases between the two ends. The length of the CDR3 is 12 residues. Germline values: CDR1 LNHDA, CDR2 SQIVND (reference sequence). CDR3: CASSSSVETQYF. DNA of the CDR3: TGTGCCAGTTCGTCTAGCGTAGAGACCCAGTACTTC.

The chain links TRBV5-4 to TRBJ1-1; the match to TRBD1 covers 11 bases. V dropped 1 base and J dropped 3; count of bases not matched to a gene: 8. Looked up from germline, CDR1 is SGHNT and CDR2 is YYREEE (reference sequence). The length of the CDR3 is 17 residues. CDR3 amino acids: CASSLLMRGQGDTEAFF. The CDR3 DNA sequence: TGTGCCAGCAGCTTGCTTATGAGGGGACAGGGGGACACTGAAGCTTTCTTT.

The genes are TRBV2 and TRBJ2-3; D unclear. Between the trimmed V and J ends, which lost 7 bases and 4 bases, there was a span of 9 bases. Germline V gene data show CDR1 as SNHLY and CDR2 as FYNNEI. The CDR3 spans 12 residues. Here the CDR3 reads CASKADADTQYF. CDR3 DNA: TGTGCCAGCAAGGCGGATGCAGATACGCAGTATTTT.

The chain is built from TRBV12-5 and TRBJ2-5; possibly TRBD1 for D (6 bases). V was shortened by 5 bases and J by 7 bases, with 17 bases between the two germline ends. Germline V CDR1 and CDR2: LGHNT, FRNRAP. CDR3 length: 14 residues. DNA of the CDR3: TGTGCTAGTGGTACGGGACAATTAGGGGGGACCCAGTACTTC. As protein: CASGTGQLGGTQYF.

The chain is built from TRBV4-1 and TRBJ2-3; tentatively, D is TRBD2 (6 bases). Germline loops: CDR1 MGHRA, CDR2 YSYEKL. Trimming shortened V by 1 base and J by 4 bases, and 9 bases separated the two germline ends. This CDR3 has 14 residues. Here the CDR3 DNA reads TGCGCCAGCAGCCAAGTCGGGGGAGCAGATACGCAGTATTTT. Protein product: CASSQVGGADTQYF.

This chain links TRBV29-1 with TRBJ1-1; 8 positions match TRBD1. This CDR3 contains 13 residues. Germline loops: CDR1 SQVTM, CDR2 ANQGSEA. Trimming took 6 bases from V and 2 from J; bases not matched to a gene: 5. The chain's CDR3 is CSVQGGFNTEAFF. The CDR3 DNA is TGCAGCGTACAGGGGGGCTTTAACACTGAAGCTTTCTTT.

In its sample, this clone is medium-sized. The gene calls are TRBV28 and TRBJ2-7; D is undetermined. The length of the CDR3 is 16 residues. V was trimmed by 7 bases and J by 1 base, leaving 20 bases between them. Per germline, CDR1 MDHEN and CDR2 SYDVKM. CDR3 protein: CASNAAAMGSSYEQYF. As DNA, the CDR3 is TGTGCCAGCAACGCGGCGGCAATGGGTTCATCCTACGAGCAGTACTTC.

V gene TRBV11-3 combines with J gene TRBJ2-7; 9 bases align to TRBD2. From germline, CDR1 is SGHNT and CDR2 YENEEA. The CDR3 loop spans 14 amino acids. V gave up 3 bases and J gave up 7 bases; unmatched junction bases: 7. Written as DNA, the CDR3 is TGTGCCAGCAGCTTTAGCGGGGGACCCGGTGAGCAGTACTTC. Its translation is CASSFSGGPGEQYF.

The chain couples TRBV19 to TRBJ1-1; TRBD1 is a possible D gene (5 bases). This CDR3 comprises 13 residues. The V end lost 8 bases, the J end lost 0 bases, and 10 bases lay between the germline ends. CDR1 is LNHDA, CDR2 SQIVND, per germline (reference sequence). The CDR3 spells CASESRVNTEAFF. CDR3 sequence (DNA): TGTGCCAGTGAAAGCAGGGTGAACACTGAAGCTTTCTTT.

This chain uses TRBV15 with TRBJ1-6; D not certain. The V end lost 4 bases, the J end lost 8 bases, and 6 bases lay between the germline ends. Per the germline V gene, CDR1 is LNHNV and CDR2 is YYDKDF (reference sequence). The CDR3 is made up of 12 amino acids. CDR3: CATSTPDSPLHF. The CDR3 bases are TGTGCCACCAGCACCCCAGATTCACCCCTCCACTTT.

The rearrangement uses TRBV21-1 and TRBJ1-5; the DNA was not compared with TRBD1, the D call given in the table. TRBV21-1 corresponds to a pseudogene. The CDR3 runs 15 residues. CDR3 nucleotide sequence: TGTGCCAGCAGCACAGAAACAGGTAGCAATCAGCCCCAGCATTTT. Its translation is CASSTETGSNQPQHF.

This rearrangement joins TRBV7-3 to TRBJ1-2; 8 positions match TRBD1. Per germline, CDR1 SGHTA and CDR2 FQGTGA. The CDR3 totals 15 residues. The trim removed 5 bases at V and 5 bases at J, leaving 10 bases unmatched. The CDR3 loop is CASSPTGDIRYGYTF. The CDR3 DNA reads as TGTGCCAGCAGCCCGACAGGGGACATAAGATATGGCTACACCTTC.